Each of the 17 T cell receptor beta chains below was sequenced from the same sample in a study of Ad26.COV2.S vaccination and SARS-CoV-2 variants. Treatment given: roughly 19 received Ad26.COV2.S at low or high dose, single or two shots; several received placebo; per-sample allocation not given. Day 63 after the first injection of vaccine or placebo was the sampling time. Only in-frame clones appear in the TCRdb table, and some are missing; sequencing was by immunoSEQ multiplex PCR. Among over 250,000 clones, over 75% were seen once, and the ten largest hold 3% to 4%. The sample consisted of peripheral blood, taken in a trial of Ad26.COV2.S vaccine versus placebo. The receptors shown here come from a person aged 18-65 years who received the Ad26.COV2.S COVID-19 vaccine or a placebo.

This sequence joins TRBV27 and TRBJ1-1; unclear D gene. Trimming cost V 6 bases and J 0 bases, with 20 bases left between them. This CDR3 comprises 17 residues. Looked up from germline, CDR1 is MNHEY and CDR2 is SMNVEV (reference sequence). The CDR3: CASSPVFGRSLNTEAFF. The DNA for the CDR3 is TGTGCCAGCAGCCCTGTGTTTGGTCGGAGCTTGAACACTGAAGCTTTCTTT.

The J gene is TRBJ1-2, the V gene TRBV7-2; 7 nucleotides line up with TRBD1. The CDR3 loop spans 16 amino acids. Trimming at V came to 1 base and at J to 4 bases, leaving 9 bases not matched to a gene. From germline, CDR1 is SGHTA and CDR2 FQGNSA. The chain's CDR3 is CASSLGRQGGRYGYTF. For the CDR3, the DNA is TGTGCCAGCAGCTTAGGTAGACAAGGGGGCCGCTATGGCTACACCTTC.

V gene TRBV6-5 combines with J gene TRBJ2-1; 10 nucleotides match TRBD2. There are 15 residues in the CDR3. V shed 5 bases and J 8 bases; nucleotides not matched to a gene: 9. The germline V gene has CDR1 MNHEY and CDR2 SVGAGI. Here the CDR3 reads CASSPGLAALYEQFF. The CDR3 coding sequence is TGTGCCAGCAGTCCTGGACTAGCGGCTTTGTATGAGCAGTTCTTC.

The rearrangement uses TRBV18 and TRBJ1-1; the D is unclear. Trimming removed 1 base from V and 0 bases from J, with 12 bases in between. CDR3 length: 16 residues. Germline values: CDR1 KGHSH, CDR2 LQKENI. The CDR3, as DNA: TGTGCCAGCTCACCACGTGGGGAACACGTGAACACTGAAGCTTTCTTT. It is translated as CASSPRGEHVNTEAFF.

The chain recombines TRBV27 with TRBJ1-5; tentatively, D is TRBD1 (5 bases). Deletions cut 4 bases from V and 2 bases from J, with 18 bases between. The CDR3 covers 17 residues. Germline V gene data show CDR1 as MNHEY and CDR2 as SMNVEV (reference sequence). The CDR3 nucleotides are TGTGCCAGCAGTTCCCGCGGGAGGGGAGGTGGCAATCAGCCCCAGCATTTT. This translates into CASSSRGRGGGNQPQHF.

The CDR3 DNA reads as TGTGCTAGTGGTTTACCGGGCCGGGGGACCCAGTACTTC. This sequence encodes CASGLPGRGTQYF. The chain recombines TRBV12-5 with TRBJ2-5; D is possibly TRBD2 (5 bases). The CDR3 consists of 13 residues. Germline CDR1 LGHNT, CDR2 FRNRAP. V lost 3 bases to trimming and J lost 7 bases, with 12 bases between them.

CDR3 loop: CASSPGQLSGANVLTF. DNA of the CDR3: TGTGCCAGCAGCCCTGGACAACTCTCTGGGGCCAACGTCCTGACTTTC. V usage is TRBV5-4 and J usage is TRBJ2-6, with a tentative D call TRBD1 (5 bases). The CDR3 runs 16 residues. CDR1 SGHNT and CDR2 YYREEE come from the germline V gene (reference sequence). V was cut by 4 bases and J by 0 bases, with 11 bases left in between. The whole variable domain, filled in from reference TRBV5-4 and TRBJ2-6, reads ETGVTQSPTHLIKTRGQQVTLRCSSQSGHNTVSWYQQALGQGPQFIFQYYREEENGRGNFPPRFSGLQFPNYSSELNVNALELDDSALYLCASSPGQLSGANVLTFGAGSRLTVL.

This clone was seen once. V gene TRBV5-1 combines with J gene TRBJ2-3, with 14 positions matching TRBD2. Germline assignment: CDR1 SGHRS and CDR2 YFSETQ. CDR3 length: 16 residues. Trimming took 5 bases from V and 6 from J; bases not matched to a gene: 8. The CDR3 reads CASRDGTSGGWDTQYF. DNA for the CDR3: TGCGCCAGCAGAGACGGGACTAGCGGGGGTTGGGATACGCAGTATTTT.

This chain joins TRBV2 and TRBJ1-1; TRBD1 aligns across 10 bases. V gave up 3 bases and J gave up 4 bases; unmatched junction bases: 11. Germline assignment: CDR1 SNHLY and CDR2 FYNNEI. The CDR3 consists of 17 residues. The CDR3 coding sequence is TGTGCCAGCAGTGACCAACCATGGGGGACAGGGGCCACTGAAGCTTTCTTT. Amino acid sequence: CASSDQPWGTGATEAFF.

The CDR3 DNA is TGTGCCAGCAGCACCGAGCGGGGGAGCTCCTACAATGAGCAGTTCTTC. Its translation: CASSTERGSSYNEQFF. The chain has TRBV7-9 and TRBJ2-1, with 8 bases identical to TRBD2. The CDR3 is made up of 16 amino acids. V was pared by 5 bases and J by 0 bases, with 6 bases of the junction left unmatched. CDR1 and CDR2 (germline): SEHNR, FQNEAQ (reference sequence).

In its sample, this clone was seen once. The chain couples TRBV5-4 to TRBJ2-1; D perhaps matches TRBD2 (5 bases). The germline V gene has CDR1 SGHNT and CDR2 YYREEE (reference sequence). The CDR3 runs to 15 residues. V was clipped by 4 bases and J by 9 bases, with 20 bases between them. CDR3 nucleotide sequence: TGTGCCAGCAGCCCCCCTCGGACTTCCCAGCTTGAGCAGTTCTTC. This gives the protein CASSPPRTSQLEQFF. The full variable domain, completed using reference TRBV5-4 and TRBJ2-1, is ETGVTQSPTHLIKTRGQQVTLRCSSQSGHNTVSWYQQALGQGPQFIFQYYREEENGRGNFPPRFSGLQFPNYSSELNVNALELDDSALYLCASSPPRTSQLEQFFGPGTRLTVL.

CDR3 sequence: CASSFSSQGPNQPQHF. The DNA for the CDR3 is TGTGCCAGCAGTTTTTCCTCACAGGGTCCCAATCAGCCCCAGCATTTT. The chain combines TRBV27 with TRBJ1-5, with D possibly being TRBD1 (6 bases). V gave up 3 bases and J gave up 3 bases, with 15 bases separating them. CDR3 length: 16 amino acids. The V gene's germline CDR1 is MNHEY and CDR2 SMNVEV (reference sequence).

The chain links TRBV9 to TRBJ1-6; possibly TRBD1 for D (6 bases). Germline V gene lookup returns CDR1 SGDLS and CDR2 YYNGEE. The CDR3 has 16 amino acids. V shed 0 bases and J shed 13 bases, with 20 bases lying between them. The CDR3: CASSVATGGLIEPLHF. CDR3 nucleotide sequence: TGTGCCAGCAGCGTAGCTACGGGGGGGCTAATTGAGCCCCTCCACTTT.

V gene TRBV5-4 combines with J gene TRBJ2-7, with a possible D match to TRBD2 (7 bases). Germline V gene sequence: CDR1 SGHNT, CDR2 YYREEE (reference sequence). The CDR3 runs to 14 residues. The germline V and J ends were trimmed by 4 bases and 7 bases, with 18 bases remaining between them. DNA for the CDR3: TGTGCCAGCAGCACCCGGGGGGCGATAAAGGAGCAGTACTTC. Encoded protein: CASSTRGAIKEQYF.

The CDR3 coding sequence is TGTGCCTGCGTTCTAGGGACGTCTGCCTCGTGGCAGTACTTC. Protein product: CACVLGTSASWQYF. This chain joins TRBV30 and TRBJ2-7, with D perhaps given as TRBD1 or TRBD2 (5 bases each). V was trimmed by 6 bases and J by 9 bases, leaving 24 bases between them. Germline CDR1 reads GTSNPN; CDR2 reads SVGIG (reference sequence). CDR3 length: 14 residues.

This chain uses TRBV5-6 with TRBJ2-7; TRBD1 might be the D (5 bases). CDR1 is SGHDT and CDR2 is YYEEEE in the germline V gene. This CDR3 region has 14 residues. V lost 0 bases, J lost 4 bases, and 11 bases lay in between. CDR3 coding DNA: TGTGCCAGCAGCTTGGCGCAGGGATCTTACGAGCAGTACTTC. This codes for CASSLAQGSYEQYF.

The rearrangement links TRBV10-3 to TRBJ1-2; the D gene is possibly TRBD1 (5 bases). V lost 4 bases, J lost 2 bases, and 14 bases lay in between. Germline V lookup: CDR1 ENHRY, CDR2 SYGVKD. There are 15 residues in the CDR3. This CDR3 is CAISAVSGLNYGYTF. The CDR3 coding sequence is TGTGCCATCAGTGCGGTGTCAGGGCTAAACTATGGCTACACCTTC.